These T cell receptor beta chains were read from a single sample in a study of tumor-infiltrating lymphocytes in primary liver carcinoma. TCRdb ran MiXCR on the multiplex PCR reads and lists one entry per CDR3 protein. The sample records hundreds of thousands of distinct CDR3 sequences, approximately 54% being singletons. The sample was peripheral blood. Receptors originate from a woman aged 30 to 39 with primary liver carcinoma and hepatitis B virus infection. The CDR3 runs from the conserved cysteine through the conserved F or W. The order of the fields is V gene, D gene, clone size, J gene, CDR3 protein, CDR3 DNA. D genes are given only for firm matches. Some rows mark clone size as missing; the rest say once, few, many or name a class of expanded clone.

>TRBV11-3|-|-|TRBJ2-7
CVSSLASNRIYEQYF
TGTGTCAGCAGCTTAGCCTCTAATCGAATCTACGAGCAGTACTTC
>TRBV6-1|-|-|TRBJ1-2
CASSEVYGTNYGNTF
TGTGCCAGCAGTGAGGTATACGGCACGAACTATGGCAACACCTTC
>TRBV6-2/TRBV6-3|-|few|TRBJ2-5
CASTRGDRQETQYF
TGTGCCAGCACCCGGGGGGACAGACAAGAGACCCAGTACTTC
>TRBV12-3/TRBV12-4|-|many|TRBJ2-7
CASRGQDASYEQYF
TGTGCCAGCAGGGGGCAAGATGCTTCCTACGAGCAGTACTTC
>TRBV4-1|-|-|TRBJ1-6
CASSQWWNINSLLHF
TGCGCCAGCAGCCAATGGTGGAACATAAATTCACTCCTCCACTTT
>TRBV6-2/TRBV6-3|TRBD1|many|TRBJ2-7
CASKTGGTLDEQYF
TGTGCCAGCAAAACAGGGGGGACTCTAGACGAGCAGTACTTC
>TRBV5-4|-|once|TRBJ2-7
CASSLGRPRGFYEQYF
TGTGCCAGCAGCTTGGGGAGGCCCCGGGGGTTCTACGAGCAGTACTTC
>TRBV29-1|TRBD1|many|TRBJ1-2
CSAVTDRAGYGYTF
TGCAGCGCCGTTACGGACAGGGCGGGCTATGGCTACACCTTC
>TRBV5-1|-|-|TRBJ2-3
CASSPGPAASTDTQYF
TGCGCCAGCAGCCCCGGCCCAGCGGCTAGCACAGATACGCAGTATTTT
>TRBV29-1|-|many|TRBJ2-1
CSVDGLAENYNEQFF
TGCAGCGTTGACGGTCTAGCCGAAAACTACAATGAGCAGTTCTTC
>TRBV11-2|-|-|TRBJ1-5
CASSWSNSNQSQHF
TGTGCCAGCAGCTGGAGTAATAGCAATCAGTCCCAGCATTTT
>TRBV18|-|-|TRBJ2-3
CASSSQIRQTDTQYF
TGTGCCAGCTCATCTCAAATCCGCCAGACAGATACGCAGTATTTT
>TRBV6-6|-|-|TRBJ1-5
CASNRTDSNQPQHF
TGTGCCAGCAACAGGACAGACTCGAATCAGCCCCAGCATTTT
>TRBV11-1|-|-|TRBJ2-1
CANSPIGGPYNEQFF
TGTGCCAACAGCCCTATTGGCGGGCCCTACAATGAGCAGTTCTTC
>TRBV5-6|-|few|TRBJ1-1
CASSLSRNEAFF
TGTGCCAGCAGCTTGTCCAGGAACGAAGCTTTCTTT
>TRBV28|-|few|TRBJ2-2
CASSLSRTPTGELFF
TGTGCCAGCAGTTTATCAAGGACCCCCACTGGGGAGCTGTTTTTT
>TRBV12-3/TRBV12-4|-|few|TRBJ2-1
CASRGLNSYNGQFF
TGTGCCAGCAGGGGACTTAACTCCTACAATGGGCAGTTCTTC
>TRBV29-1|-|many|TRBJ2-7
CSVEDPYEQYF
TGCAGCGTTGAAGACCCCTACGAGCAGTACTTC
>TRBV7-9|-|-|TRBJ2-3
CASARERNTDTQYF
TGTGCCAGCGCTAGGGAGCGGAACACAGATACGCAGTATTTT
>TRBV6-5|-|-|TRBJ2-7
CASRPGSFYDGQYF
TGTGCCAGCAGACCAGGGAGCTTTTATGACGGGCAGTACTTC
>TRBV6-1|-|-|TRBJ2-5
CASRATRPLQYF
TGTGCCAGCAGGGCGACAAGACCTCTCCAGTACTTC
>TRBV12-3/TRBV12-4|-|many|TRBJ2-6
CASRKGAGANVLTF
TGTGCCAGCAGGAAAGGGGCTGGGGCCAACGTCCTGACTTTC
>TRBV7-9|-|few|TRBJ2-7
CASSLGGSEQYF
TGTGCCAGCAGCTTGGGTGGTTCCGAGCAGTACTTC
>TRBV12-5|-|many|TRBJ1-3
CASAPSGSGNTIYF
TGTGCTAGTGCCCCATCAGGATCTGGAAACACCATATATTTT
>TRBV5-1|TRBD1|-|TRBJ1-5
CAGSLTGGHQPQHF
TGCGCCGGCAGCTTAACAGGGGGCCATCAGCCCCAGCATTTT
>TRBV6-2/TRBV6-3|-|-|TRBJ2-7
CASLTTKTGHRGLYEQYF
TGTGCCAGCCTCACAACTAAAACGGGGCACCGAGGACTCTACGAGCAGTACTTC
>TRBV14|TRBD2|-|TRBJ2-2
CASSRRASGRADTGELFF
TGTGCCAGCAGCCGGCGGGCTAGCGGGAGGGCCGACACCGGGGAGCTGTTTTTT
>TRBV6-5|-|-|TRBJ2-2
CASSTGVVTGELFF
TGTGCCAGCAGTACCGGGGTGGTGACCGGGGAGCTGTTTTTT
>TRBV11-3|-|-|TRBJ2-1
CASREGEGSGYNEQFF
TGTGCAAGCAGAGAAGGTGAGGGTAGCGGCTACAATGAGCAGTTCTTC